This paragraph covers one TCR beta chain sequence. This entry comes from a study of CD8+ T cells in alopecia areata. V gave up 5 bases and J gave up 6 bases, with 13 bases separating them. Germline CDR1 reads MGHDK; CDR2 reads SYGVNS. The CDR3 has 13 residues. Extracted from the samples, RNA was reverse transcribed into cDNA to serve as the sequencing template. This table comes from immunoSEQ multiplex PCR, and its TCRdb copy is limited to in-frame clones, with some not included. The sample holds almost 250,000 clones, around 67% seen once. Sequenced here: CD4+ T cells sorted from blood, sampled at week 0. The genes are TRBV25-1 and TRBJ1-2, with TRBD1 as a possible D gene (6 bases). This clonotype was obtained from a human donor with alopecia areata. The CDR3: CASSPSGGDGYTF. CDR3 in DNA: TGTGCCAGCAGTCCCAGCGGGGGCGATGGCTACACCTTC.